What follows are 6 T cell receptor beta chains derived from one specimen sequenced in a study of shared T cell receptors in the human thymus. Here immunoSEQ multiplex PCR was the method, and the copy in TCRdb shows in-frame clones only, minus some. Found here are fewer than 700,000 clones, 85% to 90% of them singletons; the top ten hold 0.0095% to 0.012%. These data are also associated with another study on human thymus T cells.

Sequencing used thymocytes. These TCRs come from a boy less than two years old with a congenital heart defect.

The V and J genes are TRBV7-8 and TRBJ2-3; 7 nucleotides agree with TRBD2. The germline V gene has CDR1 SGHVS and CDR2 FQNEAQ. With 7 bases clipped from V and 2 bases from J, the junction kept 9 bases outside the gene matches. The CDR3 runs to 15 residues. The CDR3 DNA follows: TGTGCCAGCATCCGTACGGGACTATACACAGATACGCAGTATTTT. Residues: CASIRTGLYTDTQYF.

This chain connects TRBV7-3 to TRBJ2-2; 9 bases map to TRBD2. V lost 5 bases, J lost 3 bases, and 4 bases stayed unmatched. The CDR3 is 15 amino acids. Germline-derived CDR1 and CDR2 are SGHTA and FQGTGA. The DNA of the CDR3 is TGTGCCAGCAGCCTGACTAGCGGATACACCGGGGAGCTGTTTTTT. This translates into CASSLTSGYTGELFF.

The chain has TRBV25-1 and TRBJ2-7, with 9 bases matching TRBD1. This CDR3 region has 15 residues. With 4 bases clipped from V and 6 bases from J, the junction kept 10 bases outside the gene matches. Germline V CDR1 and CDR2: MGHDK, SYGVNS. The CDR3 DNA sequence: TGTGCCAGCAGTGGCTCCGGGACAGGGCCGTCCGAGCAGTACTTC. Protein sequence: CASSGSGTGPSEQYF.

The chain carries TRBV4-2 and TRBJ2-7; 7 bases are shared with TRBD1. Germline loops: CDR1 LGHNA, CDR2 YNFKEQ. CDR3 length: 16 residues. With 1 base clipped from V and 3 bases from J, the junction kept 9 bases outside the gene matches. CDR3 nucleotides: TGTGCCAGCAGCCAAGTGAAACAGGGGAATTACTACGAGCAGTACTTC. This translates into CASSQVKQGNYYEQYF.

The gene calls are TRBV5-4 and TRBJ2-7; D possibly corresponds to TRBD1 (5 bases). The germline V and J ends were trimmed by 1 base and 7 bases, with 15 bases remaining between them. The germline V gene encodes CDR1 SGHNT and CDR2 YYREEE (reference sequence). The CDR3 sequence is 14 residues long. CDR3 region: CASSLRPVPGEQYF. The CDR3 coding sequence is TGTGCCAGCAGCTTGCGGCCGGTTCCAGGGGAGCAGTACTTC.

CDR3 sequence reads: CASSWPQAGGGETQYF. The CDR3 region has the DNA TGCGCCAGCAGCTGGCCCCAGGCAGGGGGCGGAGAGACCCAGTACTTC. The chain has TRBV5-1 and TRBJ2-5; 8 positions match TRBD1. V was pared by 3 bases and J by 4 bases, with 11 bases of the junction left unmatched. The CDR3 is 16 residues long. Germline CDR1 is SGHRS and CDR2 is YFSETQ.